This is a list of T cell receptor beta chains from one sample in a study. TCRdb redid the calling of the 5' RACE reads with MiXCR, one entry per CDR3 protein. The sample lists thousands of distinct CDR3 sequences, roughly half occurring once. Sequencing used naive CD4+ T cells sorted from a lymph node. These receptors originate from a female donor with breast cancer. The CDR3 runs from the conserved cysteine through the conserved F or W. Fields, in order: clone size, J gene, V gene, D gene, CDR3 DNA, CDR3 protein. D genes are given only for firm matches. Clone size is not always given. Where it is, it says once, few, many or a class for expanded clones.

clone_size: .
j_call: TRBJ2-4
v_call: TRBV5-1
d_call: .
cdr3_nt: TGCGCCAGCAGCTTGAAAGGTGGAAACATTCAGTACTTC
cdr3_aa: CASSLKGGNIQYF

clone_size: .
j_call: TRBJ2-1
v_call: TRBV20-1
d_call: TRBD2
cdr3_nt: TGCAGTGCTAAGTTTAGCGGGAGAAACAATGAGCAGTTCTTC
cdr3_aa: CSAKFSGRNNEQFF

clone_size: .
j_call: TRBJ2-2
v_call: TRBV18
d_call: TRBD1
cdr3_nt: TGTGCCAGCTCACCACCATCAGGGGGCCTTGGCACCGGGGAGCTGTTTTTT
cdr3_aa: CASSPPSGGLGTGELFF

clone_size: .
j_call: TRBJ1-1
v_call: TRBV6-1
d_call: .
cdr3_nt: TGTGCCAGCACTCAGGACCCGCCAGTGAACACTGAAGCTTTCTTT
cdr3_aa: CASTQDPPVNTEAFF

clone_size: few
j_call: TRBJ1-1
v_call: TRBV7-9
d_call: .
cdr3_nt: TGTGCCAGCAGCACGCAGGGAGACACTGAAGCTTTCTTT
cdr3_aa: CASSTQGDTEAFF

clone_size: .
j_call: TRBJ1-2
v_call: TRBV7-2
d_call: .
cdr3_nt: TGTGCCAGCAGCCCCCCCGCGACTACAGGCTACACCTTC
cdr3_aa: CASSPPATTGYTF

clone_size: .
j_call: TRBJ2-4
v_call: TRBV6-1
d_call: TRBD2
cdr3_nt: TGTGCCAGCCTCCCTTTGCCGGGACTAGCCTTTCAGTACTTC
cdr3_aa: CASLPLPGLAFQYF

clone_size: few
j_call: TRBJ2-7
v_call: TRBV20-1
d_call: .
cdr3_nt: TGCAGTGCTAATTGGGCGGGCCTCGGGGTAAACGAGCAGTACTTC
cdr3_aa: CSANWAGLGVNEQYF

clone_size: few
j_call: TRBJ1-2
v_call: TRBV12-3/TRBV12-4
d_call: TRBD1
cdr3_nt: TGTGCCAGCAGTTTATGGACAGGGGATGGCTACACCTTC
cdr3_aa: CASSLWTGDGYTF

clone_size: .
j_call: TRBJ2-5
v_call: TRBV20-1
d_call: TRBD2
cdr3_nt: TGCAGTGCTAGAGATAGCGGGGGGGATCAAGAGACCCAGTACTTC
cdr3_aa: CSARDSGGDQETQYF

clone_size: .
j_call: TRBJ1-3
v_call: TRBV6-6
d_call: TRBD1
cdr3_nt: TGTGCCAGCAGTAAAAGACAGGGTATTCGAAACACCATATATTTT
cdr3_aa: CASSKRQGIRNTIYF

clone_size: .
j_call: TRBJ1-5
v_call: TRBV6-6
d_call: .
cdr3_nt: TGTGCCAGCAGTTACGGGGAAAGGGGACCTAATCAGCCCCAGCATTTT
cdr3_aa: CASSYGERGPNQPQHF

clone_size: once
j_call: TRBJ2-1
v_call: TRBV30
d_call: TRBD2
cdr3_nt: TGTGCCTGGAGCGGGAGGGCCGGGAATGAGCAGTTCTTC
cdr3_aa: CAWSGRAGNEQFF

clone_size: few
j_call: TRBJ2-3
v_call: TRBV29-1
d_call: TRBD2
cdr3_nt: TGCAGCGCATCGGGACTAGCGGGGGCCGGGGCCACAGATACGCAGTATTTT
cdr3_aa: CSASGLAGAGATDTQYF

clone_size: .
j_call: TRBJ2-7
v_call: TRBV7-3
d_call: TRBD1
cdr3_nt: TGTGCCAGCAGCTCGGACAGGGGAGAGCAGTACTTC
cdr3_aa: CASSSDRGEQYF

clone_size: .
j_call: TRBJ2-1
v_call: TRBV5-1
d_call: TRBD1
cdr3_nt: TGCGCCAGCAGCTTGAACCCCCAGGGGGCCAGTGAGCAGTTCTTC
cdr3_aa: CASSLNPQGASEQFF

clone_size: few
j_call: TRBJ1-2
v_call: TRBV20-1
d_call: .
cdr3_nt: TGCAGTGCTAGGATACCATGGGGGCTAGGTGGCTACACCTTC
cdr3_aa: CSARIPWGLGGYTF

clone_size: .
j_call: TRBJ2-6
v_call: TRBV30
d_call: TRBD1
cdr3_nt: TGTGCCTGGGGGACAGGGGGCTCTGGGGCCAACGTCCTGACTTTC
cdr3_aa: CAWGTGGSGANVLTF

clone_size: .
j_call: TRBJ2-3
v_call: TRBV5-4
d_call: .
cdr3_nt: TGTGCCAGCAGCTCGACTGCTGCTTTCACAGATACGCAGTATTTT
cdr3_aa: CASSSTAAFTDTQYF

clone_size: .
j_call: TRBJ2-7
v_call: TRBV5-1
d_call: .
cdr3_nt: TGCGCCGCCCTGAGTGCGGATAGCTCCTACGAGCAGTACTTC
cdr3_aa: CAALSADSSYEQYF

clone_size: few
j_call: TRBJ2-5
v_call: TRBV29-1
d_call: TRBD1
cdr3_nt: TGCAGCGTTGAAGGGACAGGGGGATTGCAAGAGACCCAGTACTTC
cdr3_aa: CSVEGTGGLQETQYF

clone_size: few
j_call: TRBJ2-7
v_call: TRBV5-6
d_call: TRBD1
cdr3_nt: TGTGCCAGCACCAAGACAGGGCTGATCTTCGAGCAGTACTTC
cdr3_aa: CASTKTGLIFEQYF

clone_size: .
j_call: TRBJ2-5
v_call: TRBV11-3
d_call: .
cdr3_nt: TGTGCCAGCAGAGGGGGGGTCTATAACCAAGAGACCCAGTACTTC
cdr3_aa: CASRGGVYNQETQYF

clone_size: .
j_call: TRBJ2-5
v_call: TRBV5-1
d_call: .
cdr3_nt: TGCGCCAGCGGGGACTTGGGGACCCAGTACTTC
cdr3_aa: CASGDLGTQYF

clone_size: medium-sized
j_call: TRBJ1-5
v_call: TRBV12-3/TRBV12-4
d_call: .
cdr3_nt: TGTGCCAGCAGCATCACTAGCAATCAGCCCCAGCATTTT
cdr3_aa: CASSITSNQPQHF

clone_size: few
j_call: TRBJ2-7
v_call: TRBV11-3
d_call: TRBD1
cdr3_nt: TGTGCCAGCAGCTCCGGACAGGGGTCTTACGAGCAGTACTTC
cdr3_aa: CASSSGQGSYEQYF

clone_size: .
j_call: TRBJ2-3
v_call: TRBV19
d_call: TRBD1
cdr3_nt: TGTGCCAGTAGTATCCCGACAGGGGGCACCACAGATACGCAGAATTTT
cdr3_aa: CASSIPTGGTTDTQNF

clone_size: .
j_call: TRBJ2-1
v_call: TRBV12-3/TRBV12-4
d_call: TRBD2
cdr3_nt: TGTGCAAGCAGTTTTGGGGGGGCTAGCGGGGGGTACAATGAGCAGTTCTTC
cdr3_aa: CASSFGGASGGYNEQFF

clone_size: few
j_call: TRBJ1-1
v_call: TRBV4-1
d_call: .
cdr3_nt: TGTGCCAGCAGCCAAGAGTCCGTGGGAAGAGAAGCTTTCTTT
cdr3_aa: CASSQESVGREAFF

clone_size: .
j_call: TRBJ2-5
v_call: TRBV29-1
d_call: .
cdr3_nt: TGCAGCGCCCGGCGTGGAAACCAAGAGACCCAGTACTTC
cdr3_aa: CSARRGNQETQYF

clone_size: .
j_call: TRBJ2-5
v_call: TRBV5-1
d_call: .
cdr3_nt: TGCGCCAGCAGCTTACGCAGGGGACAAGAGACCCAGTACTTC
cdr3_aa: CASSLRRGQETQYF

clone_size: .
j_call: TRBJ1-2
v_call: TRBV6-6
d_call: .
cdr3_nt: TGTGCCACGGAAATAGGACAAGGCTATGGCTACACCTTC
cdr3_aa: CATEIGQGYGYTF

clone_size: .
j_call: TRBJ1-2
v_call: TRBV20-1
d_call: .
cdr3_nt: TGCAGTGCTTTGGGCATGGGTTATACGGATGGCTACACCTTC
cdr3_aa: CSALGMGYTDGYTF

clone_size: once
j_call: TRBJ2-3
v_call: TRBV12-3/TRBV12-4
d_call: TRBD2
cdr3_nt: TGTGCCAGCAGTTTATTTACGGGAGGGCCAAACACCAAGGATACGCAGTATTTT
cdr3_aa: CASSLFTGGPNTKDTQYF

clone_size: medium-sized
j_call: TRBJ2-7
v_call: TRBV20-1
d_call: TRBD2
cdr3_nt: TGCAGTGCTCGTAGCGGGGCCCCCTACGAGCAGTACTTC
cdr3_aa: CSARSGAPYEQYF

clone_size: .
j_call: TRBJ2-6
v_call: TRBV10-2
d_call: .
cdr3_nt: TGTGCCAGCAGTTACTCGGTGGCTGGGGCCAACGTCCTGACTTTC
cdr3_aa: CASSYSVAGANVLTF

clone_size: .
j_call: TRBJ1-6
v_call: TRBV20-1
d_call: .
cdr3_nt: TGCAGTGCCAGCACCCACGTCGGTTCACTCCTCCACTTT
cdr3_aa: CSASTHVGSLLHF

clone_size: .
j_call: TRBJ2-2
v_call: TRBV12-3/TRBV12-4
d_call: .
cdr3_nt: TGTGCCAGCAGTTTAGATCCCAAAAACACCGGGGAGCTGTTTTTT
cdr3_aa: CASSLDPKNTGELFF

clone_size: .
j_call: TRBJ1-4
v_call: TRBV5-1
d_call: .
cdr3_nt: TGCGCCAGCAGCCTTGGGACCGCAGATGAAAAACTGTTTTTT
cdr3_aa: CASSLGTADEKLFF

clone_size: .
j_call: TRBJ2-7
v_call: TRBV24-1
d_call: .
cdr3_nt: TGTGCCACCAGTGCTGGACTCTTCTACGAGCAGTACTTC
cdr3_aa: CATSAGLFYEQYF

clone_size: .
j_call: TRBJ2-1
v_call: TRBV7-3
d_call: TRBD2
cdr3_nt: TGTGCCAGCAGCCCTCGGGTAGCGGGAGGGAATGAGCAGTTCTTC
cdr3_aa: CASSPRVAGGNEQFF

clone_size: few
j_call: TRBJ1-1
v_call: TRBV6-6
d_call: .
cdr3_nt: TGTGCCAGCAGTCAGGGGAGAAACACTGAAGCTTTCTTT
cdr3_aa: CASSQGRNTEAFF

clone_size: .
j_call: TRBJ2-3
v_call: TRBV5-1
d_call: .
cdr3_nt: TGCGCCAGCAGCTTGTTGGGAGATACGCAGTATTTC
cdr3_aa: CASSLLGDTQYF